This TCR beta chain derives from a study of T cell responses to AZD1222 COVID-19 vaccine. General observations from the study: Increased Spike-specific TCR breadth and depth were observed after two AZD1222 doses. The sample set comprised mostly white British donors with more females, and clonal diversity was possibly underestimated. In the spike-specific TCR repertoire, nearly half reportedly target unmutated variant regions. Dominant at 160-218 and 743-854, vaccine-associated CD4 TCRs also spanned spike.

TCRdb's table, derived via immunoSEQ multiplex PCR, lists solely in-frame clones and lacks some. The sample holds fewer than 55,000 clones, roughly 80% seen once. To note about this clone: Its cognate antigen is unknown.

The V gene end was trimmed by 3 bases and the J gene end by 6 bases; junction bases not matched to a gene: 15. The germline CDR1 and CDR2 sequences are SGHDN and FVKESK. The CDR3 covers 18 residues. This chain joins TRBV14 and TRBJ2-1; 9 nucleotides match TRBD2. The sample in question was peripheral blood, obtained on day 0 of MenACWY control vaccination. The TCR comes from an adult in good health. The DNA for the CDR3 is TGTGCCAGCAGCCAGACAGGGATACGACTAGCGGAAGGCAATGAGCAGTTCTTC. Translated, it gives CASSQTGIRLAEGNEQFF.